This TCR beta chain was captured by sequencing in a study of CD8 T cells in Susac syndrome. Study summary: Active disease was present in six of the sequenced Susac syndrome patients, and remission in under ten.

The CDR3 extends over 15 amino acids. CDR1 and CDR2 from the germline V gene are LNHNV and YYDKDF (reference sequence). V was trimmed by 0 bases and J by 0 bases, leaving 7 bases between them. RNA totalling roughly 0.45 to 1 ug underwent reverse transcription with random hexamers. TCRdb recomputed calls from the immunoSEQ multiplex PCR reads with MiXCR, one row per CDR3 protein. The sample lists roughly 100,000 distinct CDR3 sequences, approximately 94% occurring once. Sequencing of TCR beta, carried out with a high-throughput approach, was applied to CD8+ and CD4+ T cells from the blood. The source is a human donor with Susac syndrome. Sequencing was done on a sample of CD8+ T cells from PBMCs. V and J are TRBV15 and TRBJ2-3, with D possibly TRBD2 on 5 matching bases. The CDR3 reads CATSREAGSTDTQYF. The CDR3 region has the DNA TGTGCCACCAGCAGAGAGGCGGGTAGCACAGATACGCAGTATTTT.